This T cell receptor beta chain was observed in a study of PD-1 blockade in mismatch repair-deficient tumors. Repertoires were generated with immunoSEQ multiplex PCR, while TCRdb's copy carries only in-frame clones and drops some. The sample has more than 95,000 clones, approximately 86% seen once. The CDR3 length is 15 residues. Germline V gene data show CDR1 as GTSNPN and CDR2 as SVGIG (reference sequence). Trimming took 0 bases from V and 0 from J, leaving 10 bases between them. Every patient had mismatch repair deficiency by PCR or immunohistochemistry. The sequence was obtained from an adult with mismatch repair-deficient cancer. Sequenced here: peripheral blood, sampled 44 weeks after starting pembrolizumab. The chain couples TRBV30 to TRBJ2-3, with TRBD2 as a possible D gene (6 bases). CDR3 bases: TGTGCCTGGAGTGTACCTGGGGGGAGCACAGATACGCAGTATTTT. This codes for CAWSVPGGSTDTQYF.